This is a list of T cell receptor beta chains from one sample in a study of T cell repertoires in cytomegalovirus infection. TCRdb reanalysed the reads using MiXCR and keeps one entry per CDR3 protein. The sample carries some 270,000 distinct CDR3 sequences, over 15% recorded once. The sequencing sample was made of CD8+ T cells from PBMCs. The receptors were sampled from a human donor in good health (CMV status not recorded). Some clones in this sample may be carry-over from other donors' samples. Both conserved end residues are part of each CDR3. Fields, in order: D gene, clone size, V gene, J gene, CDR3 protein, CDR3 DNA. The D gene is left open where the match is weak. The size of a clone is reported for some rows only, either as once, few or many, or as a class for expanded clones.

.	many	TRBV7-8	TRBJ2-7	CASSPYSSALSYEQYF	TGTGCCAGCAGCCCCTATTCTAGCGCTCTCTCCTACGAGCAGTACTTC
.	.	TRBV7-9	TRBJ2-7	CASSLVAGNSYEQYF	TGTGCCAGCAGCTTAGTGGCGGGGAACTCCTACGAGCAGTACTTC
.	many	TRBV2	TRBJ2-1	CASSGFRNEQFF	TGTGCCAGCAGTGGGTTCCGGAATGAGCAGTTCTTC
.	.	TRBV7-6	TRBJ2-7	CASSPSGTGYYEQYF	TGTGCCAGCAGCCCAAGCGGGACAGGTTACTACGAGCAGTACTTC
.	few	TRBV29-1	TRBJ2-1	CSVDLGGDEQFF	TGCAGCGTTGACTTGGGCGGCGATGAGCAGTTCTTC
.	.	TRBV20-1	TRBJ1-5	CSARISAGPLGPQPQHF	TGCAGTGCTAGAATCAGCGCCGGGCCCTTAGGCCCCCAGCCCCAGCATTTT
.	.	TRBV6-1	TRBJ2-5	CASTGPQETQYF	TGTGCCAGCACCGGGCCACAGGAGACCCAGTACTTC
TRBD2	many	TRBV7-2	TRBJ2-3	CASSSIAGSTDTQYF	TGTGCCAGCAGCTCAATAGCGGGATCCACAGATACGCAGTATTTT
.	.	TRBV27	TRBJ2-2	CASSLSRAPTEEELFF	TGTGCCAGCAGTTTATCTCGGGCCCCCACCGAGGAGGAGCTGTTTTTT
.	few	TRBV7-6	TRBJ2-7	CASEGGTYEQYF	TGTGCCAGCGAAGGGGGGACCTACGAGCAGTACTTC
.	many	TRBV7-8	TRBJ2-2	CASSFSGQTKNTGELFF	TGTGCCAGCAGCTTCTCGGGACAAACCAAGAACACCGGGGAGCTGTTTTTT
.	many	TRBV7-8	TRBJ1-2	CASSLETPGGLRGYTF	TGTGCCAGCAGCTTAGAAACCCCCGGGGGCCTTAGGGGCTACACCTTC
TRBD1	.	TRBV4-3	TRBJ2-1	CASSYAGGSRADEQFF	TGCGCCAGCAGCTATGCAGGGGGCTCGAGGGCGGATGAGCAGTTCTTC
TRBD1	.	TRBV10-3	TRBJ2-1	CAIGSTQGAGNEQFF	TGTGCCATCGGCTCGACCCAGGGGGCAGGCAATGAGCAGTTCTTC
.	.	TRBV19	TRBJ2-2	CASSIFIVATGELFF	TGTGCCAGTAGTATTTTTATTGTGGCCACCGGGGAGCTGTTTTTT
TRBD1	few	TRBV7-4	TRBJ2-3	CASSLEEQGTYPSTDTQYF	TGTGCCAGCAGCTTAGAAGAACAGGGGACCTACCCTAGCACAGATACGCAGTATTTT
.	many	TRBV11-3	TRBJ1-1	CASSFAIGTEAFF	TGTGCCAGCAGCTTCGCAATCGGGACTGAAGCTTTCTTT
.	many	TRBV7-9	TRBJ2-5	CASSPVNTDERETQYF	TGTGCCAGCAGCCCAGTCAACACCGATGAGAGAGAGACCCAGTACTTC
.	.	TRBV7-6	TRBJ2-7	CASSDDGAYEQYF	TGTGCCAGCAGCGATGACGGAGCCTACGAGCAGTACTTC
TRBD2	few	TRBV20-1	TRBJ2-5	CSARVRGGSGGAKETQYF	TGCAGTGCTAGAGTCAGAGGTGGTAGCGGGGGGGCCAAAGAGACCCAGTACTTC
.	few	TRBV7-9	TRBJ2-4	CASSPSGIQYF	TGTGCCAGCAGCCCATCTGGCATTCAGTACTTC
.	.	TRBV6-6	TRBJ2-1	CASSYGLWNEQFF	TGTGCCAGCAGCTACGGTCTTTGGAATGAGCAGTTCTTC
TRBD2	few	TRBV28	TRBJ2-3	CASSPRGAGKDTQYF	TGTGCCAGCAGTCCGCGGGGGGCCGGGAAAGATACGCAGTATTTT
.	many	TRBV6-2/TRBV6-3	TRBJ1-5	CASGVGGRPIQPQHF	TGTGCCAGCGGAGTCGGGGGGCGACCGATTCAGCCCCAGCATTTT
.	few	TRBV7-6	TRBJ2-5	CASSDKSREETQYF	TGTGCCAGCAGCGACAAATCTAGGGAGGAGACCCAGTACTTC
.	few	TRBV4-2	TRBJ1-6	CASSQDQELAYNSPLHF	TGTGCCAGCAGCCAAGATCAGGAGTTAGCCTATAATTCACCCCTCCACTTT
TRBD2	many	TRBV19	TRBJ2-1	CASSMVAGDDEQFF	TGTGCCAGTAGTATGGTAGCGGGGGACGATGAGCAGTTCTTC
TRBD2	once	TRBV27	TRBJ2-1	CASTTAGSGNEQFF	TGTGCCAGCACCACAGCGGGGTCGGGGAATGAGCAGTTCTTC
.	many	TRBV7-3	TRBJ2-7	CASSWRDGYEQYF	TGTGCCAGCAGCTGGCGGGACGGCTACGAGCAGTACTTC
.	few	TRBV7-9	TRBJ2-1	CASSHGALQYNEQFF	TGTGCCAGCAGCCACGGGGCCCTGCAGTACAATGAGCAGTTCTTC
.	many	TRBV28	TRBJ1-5	CASSLYPEGPQRPQHF	TGTGCCAGCAGTTTATACCCGGAAGGCCCCCAGCGGCCCCAGCATTTT
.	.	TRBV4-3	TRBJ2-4	CASSQVLEGPAKNIQYF	TGCGCCAGCAGCCAAGTTCTGGAGGGCCCAGCCAAAAACATTCAGTACTTC
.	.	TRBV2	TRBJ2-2	CASSEFPRTNTGELFF	TGTGCCAGCAGTGAATTCCCTAGGACGAACACCGGGGAGCTGTTTTTT
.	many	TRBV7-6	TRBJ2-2	CASSSSGLSTGELFF	TGTGCCAGCAGCTCGAGCGGACTCAGCACCGGGGAGCTGTTTTTT
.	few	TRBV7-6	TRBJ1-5	CASSSYGNNQPQHF	TGTGCCAGCAGCTCCTACGGAAACAATCAGCCCCAGCATTTT
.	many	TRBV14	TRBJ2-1	CASSQDEGGNEQFF	TGTGCCAGCAGCCAAGATGAAGGGGGCAATGAGCAGTTCTTC
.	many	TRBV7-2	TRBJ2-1	CASSPVGGRSSYNEQFF	TGTGCCAGCAGCCCGGTTGGGGGGAGGAGCTCCTACAATGAGCAGTTCTTC
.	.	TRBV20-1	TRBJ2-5	CSAREVGETQYF	TGCAGTGCTAGAGAGGTCGGAGAGACCCAGTACTTC
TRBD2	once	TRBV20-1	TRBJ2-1	CSAPGTSFYNEQFF	TGCAGTGCCCCCGGGACTAGCTTTTACAATGAGCAGTTCTTC
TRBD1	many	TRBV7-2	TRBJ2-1	CASSTFRQGGYNEQFF	TGTGCCAGCAGCACTTTCCGACAGGGGGGCTACAATGAGCAGTTCTTC
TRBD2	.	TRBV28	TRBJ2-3	CASSFIIGGGPLLTDTQYF	TGTGCCAGCAGTTTTATAATAGGCGGGGGGCCTTTGTTGACAGATACGCAGTATTTT
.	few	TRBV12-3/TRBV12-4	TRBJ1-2	CASSSGTGYYGYTF	TGTGCCAGCAGTTCAGGAACCGGATATTATGGCTACACCTTC
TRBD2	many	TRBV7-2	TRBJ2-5	CASSLLAGAPQETQYF	TGTGCCAGCAGCTTACTAGCGGGCGCACCCCAAGAGACCCAGTACTTC
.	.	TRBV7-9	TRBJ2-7	CASSLVTGATYEQYF	TGTGCCAGCAGCTTAGTTACGGGTGCGACCTACGAGCAGTACTTC
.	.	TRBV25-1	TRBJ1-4	CANHPRGHYEKLFF	TGTGCCAACCACCCTCGGGGGCATTATGAAAAACTGTTTTTT
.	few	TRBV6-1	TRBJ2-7	CASSEAWGPYEQYF	TGTGCCAGCAGTGAAGCGTGGGGGCCCTACGAGCAGTACTTC
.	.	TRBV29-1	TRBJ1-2	CSVVDHYGYTF	TGCAGCGTCGTTGACCACTATGGCTACACCTTC
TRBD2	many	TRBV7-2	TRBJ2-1	CASSQQPPGTSGGLDEQFF	TGTGCCAGCAGCCAACAGCCACCTGGGACTAGCGGTGGGTTAGATGAGCAGTTCTTC
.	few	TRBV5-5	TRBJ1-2	CASSQGHPNYGYTF	TGTGCCAGCAGCCAGGGACACCCTAACTATGGCTACACCTTC